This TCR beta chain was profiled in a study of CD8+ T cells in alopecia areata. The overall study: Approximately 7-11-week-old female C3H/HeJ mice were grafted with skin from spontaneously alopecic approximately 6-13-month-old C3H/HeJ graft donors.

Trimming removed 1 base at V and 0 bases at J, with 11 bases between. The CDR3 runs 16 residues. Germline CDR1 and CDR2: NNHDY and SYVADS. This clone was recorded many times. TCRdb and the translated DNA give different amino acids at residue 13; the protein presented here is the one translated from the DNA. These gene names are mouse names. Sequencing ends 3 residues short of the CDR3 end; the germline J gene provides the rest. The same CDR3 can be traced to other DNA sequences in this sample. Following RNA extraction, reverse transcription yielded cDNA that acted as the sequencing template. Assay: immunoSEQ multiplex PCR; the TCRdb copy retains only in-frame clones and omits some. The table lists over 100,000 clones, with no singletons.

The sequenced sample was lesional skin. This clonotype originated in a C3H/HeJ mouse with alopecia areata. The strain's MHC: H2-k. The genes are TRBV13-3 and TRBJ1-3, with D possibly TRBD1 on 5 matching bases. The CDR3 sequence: CASSDPRTISGNTLYF. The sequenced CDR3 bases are TGTGCCAGCAGTGATCCGAGGACAATTTCTGGAAATACG.